This T cell receptor beta chain was obtained from a study of T cell responses to AZD1222 COVID-19 vaccine. Overall study findings and caveats: Spike was spanned by vaccine-associated CD4 TCRs, which were dominant at 160-218 and 743-854. Nearly half of the spike-specific TCRs reportedly recognize variant regions that carry no mutations. White British ancestry dominated among donors, who included more females, and clonal diversity was possibly underestimated. Spike-specific TCR breadth and depth rose after two AZD1222 doses.

The assay was immunoSEQ multiplex PCR, and TCRdb's table has in-frame clones only and misses some. The table records about 80,000 clones, about 85% of them present only once. The junction had 4 bases not matched to a gene; V was cut back by 4 bases and J by 2 bases. Germline CDR1 and CDR2: MDHEN and SYDVKM. The CDR3 contains 14 residues. Of note for this clone: The antigen is not known.

This receptor was taken from an adult in good health. The source was peripheral blood, collected on day 0 of AZD1222 vaccination. The rearrangement links TRBV28 to TRBJ1-2; 7 bases agree with TRBD1. Here the CDR3 DNA reads TGTGCCAGCAGTTCGGCGACAGGGAACTATGGCTACACCTTC. Its translation: CASSSATGNYGYTF.